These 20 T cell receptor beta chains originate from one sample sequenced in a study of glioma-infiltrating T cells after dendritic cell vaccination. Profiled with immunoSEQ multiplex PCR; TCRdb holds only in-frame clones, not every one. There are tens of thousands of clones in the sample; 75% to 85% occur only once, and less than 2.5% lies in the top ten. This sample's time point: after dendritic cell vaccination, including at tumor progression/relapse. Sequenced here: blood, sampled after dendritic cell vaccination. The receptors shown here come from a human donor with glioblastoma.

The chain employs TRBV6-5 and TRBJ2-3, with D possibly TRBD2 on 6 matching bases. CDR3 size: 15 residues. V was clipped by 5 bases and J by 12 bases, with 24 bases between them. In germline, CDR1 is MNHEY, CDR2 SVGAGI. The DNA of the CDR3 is TGTGCCAGCAGTCAGAGACTAGGTCCCGCCGCGTCTCAGTATTTT. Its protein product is CASSQRLGPAASQYF.

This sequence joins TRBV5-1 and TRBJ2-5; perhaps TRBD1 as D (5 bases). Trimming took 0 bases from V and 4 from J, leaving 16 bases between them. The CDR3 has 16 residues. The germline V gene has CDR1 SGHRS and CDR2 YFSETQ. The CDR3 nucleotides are TGCGCCAGCAGCTTGGGCCAGGGAATTATAGGAGAGACCCAGTACTTC. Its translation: CASSLGQGIIGETQYF.

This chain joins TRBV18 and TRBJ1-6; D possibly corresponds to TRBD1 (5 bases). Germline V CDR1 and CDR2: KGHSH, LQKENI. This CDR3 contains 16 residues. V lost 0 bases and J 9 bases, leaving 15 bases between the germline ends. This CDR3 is CASSPPSGREGSPLHF. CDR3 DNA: TGTGCCAGCTCACCACCTTCAGGCAGGGAGGGTTCACCCCTCCACTTT.

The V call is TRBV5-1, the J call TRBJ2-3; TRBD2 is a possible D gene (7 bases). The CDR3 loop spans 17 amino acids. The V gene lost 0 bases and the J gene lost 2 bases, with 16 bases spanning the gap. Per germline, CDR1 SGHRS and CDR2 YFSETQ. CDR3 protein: CASSLEFAGANTDTQYF. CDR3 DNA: TGCGCCAGCAGCTTGGAATTCGCGGGGGCTAACACAGATACGCAGTATTTT.

The CDR3 region has the DNA TGTGCCATCAGGGAGACAGGGTCGGGCAATCAGCCCCAGCATTTT. It specifies CAIRETGSGNQPQHF. This sequence joins TRBV10-3 and TRBJ1-5; 7 positions match TRBD1. The CDR3 loop spans 15 amino acids. CDR1 ENHRY and CDR2 SYGVKD come from the germline V gene. The trim removed 6 bases at V and 2 bases at J, leaving 7 bases unmatched.

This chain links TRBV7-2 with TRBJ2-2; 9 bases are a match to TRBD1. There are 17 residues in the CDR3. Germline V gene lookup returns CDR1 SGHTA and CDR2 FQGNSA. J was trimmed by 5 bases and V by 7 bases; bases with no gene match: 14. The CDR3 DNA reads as TGTGCCAGCACCTCGAAACCGGGACAGGGATGGACCGGGGAGCTGTTTTTT. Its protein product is CASTSKPGQGWTGELFF.

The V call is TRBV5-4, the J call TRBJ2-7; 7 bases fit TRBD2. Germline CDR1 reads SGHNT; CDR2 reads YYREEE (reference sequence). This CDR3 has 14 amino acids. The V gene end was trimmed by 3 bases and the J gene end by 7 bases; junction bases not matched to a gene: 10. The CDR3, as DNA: TGTGCCAGCAGCTCCGGGACTAACTCTTTAGAGCAGTACGTC. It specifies CASSSGTNSLEQYV.

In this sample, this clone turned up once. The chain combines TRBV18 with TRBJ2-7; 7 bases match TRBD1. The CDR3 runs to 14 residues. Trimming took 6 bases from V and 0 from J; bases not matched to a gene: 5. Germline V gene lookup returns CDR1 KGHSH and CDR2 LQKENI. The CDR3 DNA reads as TGTGCCAGCTCTCGACAGGGTAGCTCCTACGAGCAGTACTTC. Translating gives CASSRQGSSYEQYF.

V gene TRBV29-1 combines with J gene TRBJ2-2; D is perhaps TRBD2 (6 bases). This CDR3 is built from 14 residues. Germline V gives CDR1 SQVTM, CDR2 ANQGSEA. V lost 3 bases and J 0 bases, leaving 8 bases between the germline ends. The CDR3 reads CSVESGSNTGELFF. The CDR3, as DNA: TGCAGCGTTGAGAGCGGGTCGAACACCGGGGAGCTGTTTTTT.

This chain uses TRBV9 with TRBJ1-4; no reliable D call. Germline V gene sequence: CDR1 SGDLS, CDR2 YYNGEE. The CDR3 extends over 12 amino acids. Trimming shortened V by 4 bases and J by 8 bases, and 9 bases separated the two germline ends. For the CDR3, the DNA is TGTGCCAGCAGCCCAGAGGAGGAAAAACTGTTTTTT. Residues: CASSPEEEKLFF.

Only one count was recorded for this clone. The CDR3: CASSDGGGTDPNYGYTF. The CDR3 DNA reads TGTGCCAGCAGTGATGGGGGGGGGACCGATCCAAACTATGGCTACACCTTC. The rearrangement uses TRBV25-1 and TRBJ1-2; a weak D match, TRBD1 (5 bases). CDR3 size: 17 residues. Germline V gene data show CDR1 as MGHDK and CDR2 as SYGVNS. The V end was cut by 3 bases, the J end by 2 bases, with 19 bases between.

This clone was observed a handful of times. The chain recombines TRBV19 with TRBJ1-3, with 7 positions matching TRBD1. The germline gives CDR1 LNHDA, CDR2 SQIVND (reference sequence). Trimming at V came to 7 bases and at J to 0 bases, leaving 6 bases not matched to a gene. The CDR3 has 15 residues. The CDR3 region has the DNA TGTGCCAGTACCGACAGGGCACGCTCTGGAAACACCATATATTTT. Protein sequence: CASTDRARSGNTIYF. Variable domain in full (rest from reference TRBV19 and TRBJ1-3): DGGITQSPKYLFRKEGQNVTLSCEQNLNHDAMYWYRQDPGQGLRLIYYSQIVNDFQKGDIAEGYSVSREKKESFPLTVTSAQKNPTAFYLCASTDRARSGNTIYFGEGSWLTVV.

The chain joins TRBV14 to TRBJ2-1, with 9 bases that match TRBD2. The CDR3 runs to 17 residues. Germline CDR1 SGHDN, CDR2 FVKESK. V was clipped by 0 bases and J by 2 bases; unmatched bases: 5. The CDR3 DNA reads TGTGCCAGCAGCCAAGATAGGCTAGCGGGGACCTACAATGAGCAGTTCTTC. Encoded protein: CASSQDRLAGTYNEQFF.

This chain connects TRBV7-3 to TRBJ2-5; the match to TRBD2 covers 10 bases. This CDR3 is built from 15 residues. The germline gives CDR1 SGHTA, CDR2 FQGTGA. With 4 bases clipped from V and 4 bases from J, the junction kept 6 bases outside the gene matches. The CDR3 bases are TGTGCCAGCAGCTCCGCAGCGGGAGGGCGAGAGACCCAGTACTTC. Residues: CASSSAAGGRETQYF.

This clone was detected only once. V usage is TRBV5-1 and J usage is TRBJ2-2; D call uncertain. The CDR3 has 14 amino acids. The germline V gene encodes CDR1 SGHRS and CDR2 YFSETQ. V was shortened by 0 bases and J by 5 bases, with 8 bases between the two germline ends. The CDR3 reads CASSLDARTGELFF. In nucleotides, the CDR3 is TGCGCCAGCAGCTTGGACGCCAGAACCGGGGAGCTGTTTTTT.

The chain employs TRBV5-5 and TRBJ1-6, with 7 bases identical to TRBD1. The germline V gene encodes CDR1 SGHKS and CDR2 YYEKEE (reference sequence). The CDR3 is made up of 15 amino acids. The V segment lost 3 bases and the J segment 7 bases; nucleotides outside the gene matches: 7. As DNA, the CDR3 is TGTGCCAGCAGCTCCGCCGGGACAGAGAATTCACCCCTCCACTTT. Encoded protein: CASSSAGTENSPLHF.

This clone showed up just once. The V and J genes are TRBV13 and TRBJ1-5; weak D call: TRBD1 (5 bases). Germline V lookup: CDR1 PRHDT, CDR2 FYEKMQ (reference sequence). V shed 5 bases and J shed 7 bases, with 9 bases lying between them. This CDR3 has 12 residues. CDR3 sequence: CASSRTGQPQHF. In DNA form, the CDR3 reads TGTGCCAGCAGCCGAACAGGACAGCCCCAGCATTTT.

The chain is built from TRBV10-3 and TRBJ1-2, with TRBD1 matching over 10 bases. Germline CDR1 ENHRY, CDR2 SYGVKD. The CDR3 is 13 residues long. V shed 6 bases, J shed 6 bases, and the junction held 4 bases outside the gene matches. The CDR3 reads CAIRGQGSDGYTF. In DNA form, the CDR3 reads TGTGCCATCAGGGGACAGGGGTCGGATGGCTACACCTTC.

The CDR3 loop reads CASSVRPGQPNSNQPQHF. The CDR3 DNA is TGTGCCAGTAGTGTGAGGCCGGGACAGCCTAATAGCAATCAGCCCCAGCATTTT. V gene TRBV19 combines with J gene TRBJ1-5, with TRBD1 matching 7 bases. V lost 5 bases to trimming and J lost 0 bases; unmatched junction nucleotides: 13. The germline V gene has CDR1 LNHDA and CDR2 SQIVND (reference sequence). The CDR3 runs 18 residues.

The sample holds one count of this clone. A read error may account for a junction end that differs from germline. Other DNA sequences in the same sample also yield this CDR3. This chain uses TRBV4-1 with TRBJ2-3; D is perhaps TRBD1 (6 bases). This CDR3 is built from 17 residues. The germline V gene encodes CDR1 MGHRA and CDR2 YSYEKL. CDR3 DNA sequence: TGCGCCAGCAGCCAAGGTCGTTTGGGGGCGAGCACGGATACGCAGTATTTT. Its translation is CASSQGRLGASTDTQYF.